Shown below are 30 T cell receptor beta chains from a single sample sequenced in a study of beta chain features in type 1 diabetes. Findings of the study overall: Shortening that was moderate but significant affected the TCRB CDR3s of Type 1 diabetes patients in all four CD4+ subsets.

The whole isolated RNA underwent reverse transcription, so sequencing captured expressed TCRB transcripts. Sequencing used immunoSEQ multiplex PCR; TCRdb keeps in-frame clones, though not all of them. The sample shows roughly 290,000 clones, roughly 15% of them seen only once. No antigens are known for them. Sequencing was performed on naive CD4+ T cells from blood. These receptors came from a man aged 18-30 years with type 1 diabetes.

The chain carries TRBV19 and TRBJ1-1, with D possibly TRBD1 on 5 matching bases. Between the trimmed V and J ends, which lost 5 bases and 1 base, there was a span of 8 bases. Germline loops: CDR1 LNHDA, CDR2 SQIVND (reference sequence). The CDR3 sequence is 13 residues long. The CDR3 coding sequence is TGTGCCAGTAGTGACCAGGGGAACACTGAAGCTTTCTTT. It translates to CASSDQGNTEAFF.

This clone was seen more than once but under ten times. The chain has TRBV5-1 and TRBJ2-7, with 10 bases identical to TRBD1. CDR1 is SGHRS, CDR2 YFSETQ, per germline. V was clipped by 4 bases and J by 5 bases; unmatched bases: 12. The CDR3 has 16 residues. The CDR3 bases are TGCGCCAGCAGCACAAACTCCGGGACAGGGGTCCACGAGCAGTACTTC. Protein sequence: CASSTNSGTGVHEQYF.

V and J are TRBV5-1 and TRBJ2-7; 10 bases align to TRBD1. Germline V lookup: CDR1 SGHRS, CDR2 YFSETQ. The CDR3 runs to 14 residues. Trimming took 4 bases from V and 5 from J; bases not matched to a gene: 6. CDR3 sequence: CASSLRDRGDEQYF. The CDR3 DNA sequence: TGCGCCAGCAGCCTCCGGGACAGGGGTGACGAGCAGTACTTC.

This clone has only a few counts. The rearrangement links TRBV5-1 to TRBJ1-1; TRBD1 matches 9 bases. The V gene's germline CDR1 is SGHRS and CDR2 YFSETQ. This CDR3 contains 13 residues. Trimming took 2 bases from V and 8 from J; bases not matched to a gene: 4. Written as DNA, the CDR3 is TGCGCCAGCAGCTTCGCCGGGACAGGGGAAGCTTTCTTT. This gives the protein CASSFAGTGEAFF.

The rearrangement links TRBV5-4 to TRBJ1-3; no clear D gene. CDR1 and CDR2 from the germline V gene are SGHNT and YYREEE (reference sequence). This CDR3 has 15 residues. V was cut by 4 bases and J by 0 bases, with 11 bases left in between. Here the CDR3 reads CASSPRSNSGNTIYF. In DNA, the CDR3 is TGTGCCAGCAGCCCCCGGAGCAACTCTGGAAACACCATATATTTT.

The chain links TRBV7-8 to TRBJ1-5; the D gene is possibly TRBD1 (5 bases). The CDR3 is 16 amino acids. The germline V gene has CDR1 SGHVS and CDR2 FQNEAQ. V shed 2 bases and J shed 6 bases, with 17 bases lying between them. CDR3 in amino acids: CASSLPPGIGVQPQHF. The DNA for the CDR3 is TGTGCCAGCAGCTTACCACCAGGGATTGGGGTTCAGCCCCAGCATTTT.

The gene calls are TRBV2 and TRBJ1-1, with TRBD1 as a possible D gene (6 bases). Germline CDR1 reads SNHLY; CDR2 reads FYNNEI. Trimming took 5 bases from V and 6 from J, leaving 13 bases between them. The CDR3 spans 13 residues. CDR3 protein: CASSLSRGPEAFF. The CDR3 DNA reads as TGTGCCAGCAGTCTCTCCAGGGGCCCTGAAGCTTTCTTT.

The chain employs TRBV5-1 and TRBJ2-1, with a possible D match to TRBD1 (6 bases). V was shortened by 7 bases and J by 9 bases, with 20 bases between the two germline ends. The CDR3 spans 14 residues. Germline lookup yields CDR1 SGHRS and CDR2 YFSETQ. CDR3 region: CASGDNLQVGEQFF. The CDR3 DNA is TGCGCCAGCGGGGACAACCTGCAGGTTGGTGAGCAGTTCTTC. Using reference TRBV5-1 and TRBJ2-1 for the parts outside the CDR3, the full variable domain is KAGVTQTPRYLIKTRGQQVTLSCSPISGHRSVSWYQQTPGQGLQFLFEYFSETQRNKGNFPGRFSGRQFSNSRSEMNVSTLELGDSALYLCASGDNLQVGEQFFGPGTRLTVL.

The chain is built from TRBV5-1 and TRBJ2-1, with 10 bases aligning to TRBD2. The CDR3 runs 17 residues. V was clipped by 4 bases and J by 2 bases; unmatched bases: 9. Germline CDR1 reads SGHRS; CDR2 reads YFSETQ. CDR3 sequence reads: CASSRDGLAAPYNEQFF. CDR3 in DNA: TGCGCCAGCAGCCGAGATGGACTAGCGGCACCCTACAATGAGCAGTTCTTC. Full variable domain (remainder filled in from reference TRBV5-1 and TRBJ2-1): KAGVTQTPRYLIKTRGQQVTLSCSPISGHRSVSWYQQTPGQGLQFLFEYFSETQRNKGNFPGRFSGRQFSNSRSEMNVSTLELGDSALYLCASSRDGLAAPYNEQFFGPGTRLTVL.

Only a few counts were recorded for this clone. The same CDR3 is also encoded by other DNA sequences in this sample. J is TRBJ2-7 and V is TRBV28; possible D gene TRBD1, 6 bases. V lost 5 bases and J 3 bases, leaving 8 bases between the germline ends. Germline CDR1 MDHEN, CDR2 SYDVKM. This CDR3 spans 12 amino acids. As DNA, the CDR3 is TGTGCCAGCAGTAGGGGGAGCTACGAGCAGTACTTC. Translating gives CASSRGSYEQYF.

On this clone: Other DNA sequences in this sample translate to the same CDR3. CDR3 in amino acids: CASSPSGNTIYF. CDR3 bases: TGTGCCAGCTCACCCTCCGGAAACACCATATATTTT. The V gene is TRBV18, the J gene TRBJ1-3; D is unclear. The CDR3 is made up of 12 amino acids. V gave up 3 bases and J gave up 4 bases, with 4 bases separating them. CDR1 is KGHSH, CDR2 LQKENI, per germline.

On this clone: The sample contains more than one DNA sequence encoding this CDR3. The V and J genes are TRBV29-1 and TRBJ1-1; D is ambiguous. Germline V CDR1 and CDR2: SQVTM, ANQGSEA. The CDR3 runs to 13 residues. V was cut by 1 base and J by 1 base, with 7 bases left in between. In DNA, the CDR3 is TGCAGCGTTGAAGGAACAGCGAACACTGAAGCTTTCTTT. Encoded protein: CSVEGTANTEAFF.

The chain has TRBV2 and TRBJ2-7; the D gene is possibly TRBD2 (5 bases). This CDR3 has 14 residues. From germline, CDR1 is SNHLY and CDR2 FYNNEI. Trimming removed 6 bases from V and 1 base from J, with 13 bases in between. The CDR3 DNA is TGTGCCAGCAGCCGGGGTAGCACTTCCTACGAGCAGTACTTC. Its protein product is CASSRGSTSYEQYF. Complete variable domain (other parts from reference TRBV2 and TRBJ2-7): EPEVTQTPSHQVTQMGQEVILRCVPISNHLYFYWYRQILGQKVEFLVSFYNNEISEKSEIFDDQFSVERPDGSNFTLKIRSTKLEDSAMYFCASSRGSTSYEQYFGPGTRLTVT.

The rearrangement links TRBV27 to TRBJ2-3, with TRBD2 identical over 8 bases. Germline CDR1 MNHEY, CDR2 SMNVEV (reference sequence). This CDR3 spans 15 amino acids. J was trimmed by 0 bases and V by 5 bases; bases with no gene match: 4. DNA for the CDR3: TGTGCCAGCAGTCTTGGACTAGCTAGCACAGATACGCAGTATTTT. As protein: CASSLGLASTDTQYF.

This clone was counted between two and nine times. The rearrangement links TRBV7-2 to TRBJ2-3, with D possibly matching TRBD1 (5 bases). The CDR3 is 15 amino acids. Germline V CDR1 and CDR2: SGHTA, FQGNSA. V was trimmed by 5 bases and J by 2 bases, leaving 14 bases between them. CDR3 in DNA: TGTGCCAGCAGCCTGACAGCCTTATTCACAGATACGCAGTATTTT. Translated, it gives CASSLTALFTDTQYF.

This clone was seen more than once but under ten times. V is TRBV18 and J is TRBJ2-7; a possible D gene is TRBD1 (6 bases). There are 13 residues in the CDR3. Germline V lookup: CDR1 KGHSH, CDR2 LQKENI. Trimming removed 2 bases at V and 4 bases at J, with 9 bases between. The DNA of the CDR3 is TGTGCCAGCTCACCAGCACAGGGATACGAGCAGTACTTC. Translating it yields CASSPAQGYEQYF.

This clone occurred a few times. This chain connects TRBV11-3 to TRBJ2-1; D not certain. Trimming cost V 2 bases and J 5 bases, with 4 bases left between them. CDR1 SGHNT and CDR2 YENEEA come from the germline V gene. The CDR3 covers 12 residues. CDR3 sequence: CASSLLHNEQFF. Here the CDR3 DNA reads TGTGCCAGCAGCTTACTCCACAATGAGCAGTTCTTC.

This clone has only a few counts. CDR3 in amino acids: CSGGGLAGGETQYF. The CDR3, as DNA: TGCAGCGGGGGGGGACTAGCGGGAGGAGAGACCCAGTACTTC. The chain uses TRBV29-1 and TRBJ2-5; 15 nucleotides match TRBD2. The ends lost 7 bases at V and 4 bases at J; junction bases unmatched: 4. CDR1 and CDR2 (germline): SQVTM, ANQGSEA. This CDR3 comprises 14 residues.

The DNA for the CDR3 is TGTGCCAGCGGACACCGGGACAGGGTCTCCTATGGCTACACCTTC. Residues: CASGHRDRVSYGYTF. V gene TRBV6-6 combines with J gene TRBJ1-2; 9 bases are a match to TRBD1. CDR1 and CDR2 (germline): MNHNY, SVGAGI (reference sequence). The CDR3 contains 15 residues. V trimming: 8 bases; J trimming: 4 bases; junction bases outside the gene matches: 11.

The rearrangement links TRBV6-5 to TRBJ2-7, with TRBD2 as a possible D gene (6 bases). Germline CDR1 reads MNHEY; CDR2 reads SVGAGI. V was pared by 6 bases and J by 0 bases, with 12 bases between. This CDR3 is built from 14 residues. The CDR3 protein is CASRGRRSSYEQYF. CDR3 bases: TGTGCCAGCAGAGGGAGGAGGAGCTCCTACGAGCAGTACTTC.

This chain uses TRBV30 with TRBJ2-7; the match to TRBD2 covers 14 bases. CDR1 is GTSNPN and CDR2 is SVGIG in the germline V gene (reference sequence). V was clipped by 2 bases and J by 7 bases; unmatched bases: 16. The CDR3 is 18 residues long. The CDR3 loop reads CAWSRFRLAGGPRFEQYF. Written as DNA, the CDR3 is TGTGCCTGGAGTCGATTCCGACTAGCGGGAGGGCCTCGTTTTGAGCAGTACTTC.

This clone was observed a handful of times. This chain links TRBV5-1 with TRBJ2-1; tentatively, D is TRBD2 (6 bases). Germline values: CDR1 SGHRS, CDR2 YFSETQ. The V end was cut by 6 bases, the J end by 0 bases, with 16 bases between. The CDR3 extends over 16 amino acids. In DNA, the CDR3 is TGCGCCAGCACCTGGGGTGCCGGGAGCTCCTACAATGAGCAGTTCTTC. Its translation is CASTWGAGSSYNEQFF.

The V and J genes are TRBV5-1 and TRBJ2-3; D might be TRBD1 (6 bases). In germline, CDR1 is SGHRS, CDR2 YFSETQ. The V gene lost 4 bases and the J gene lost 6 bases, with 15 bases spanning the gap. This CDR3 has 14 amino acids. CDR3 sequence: CASSPSQGRDTQYF. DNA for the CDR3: TGCGCCAGCAGCCCCTCACAGGGTCGGGATACGCAGTATTTT.

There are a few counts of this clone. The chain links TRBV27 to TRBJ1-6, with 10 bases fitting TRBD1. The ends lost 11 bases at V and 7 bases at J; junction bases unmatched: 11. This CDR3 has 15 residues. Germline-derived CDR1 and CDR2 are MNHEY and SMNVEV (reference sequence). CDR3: CASGGQGLRNSPLHF. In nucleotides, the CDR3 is TGTGCCTCAGGGGGACAGGGGTTAAGGAATTCACCCCTCCACTTT.

The CDR3 sequence: CASSDRGGYGYTF. The CDR3 nucleotides are TGTGCCAGCAGTGACAGGGGAGGGTATGGCTACACCTTC. The rearrangement uses TRBV2 and TRBJ1-2, with D possibly TRBD1 on 6 matching bases. This CDR3 region has 13 residues. CDR1 SNHLY and CDR2 FYNNEI come from the germline V gene. V was trimmed by 3 bases and J by 5 bases, leaving 10 bases between them.

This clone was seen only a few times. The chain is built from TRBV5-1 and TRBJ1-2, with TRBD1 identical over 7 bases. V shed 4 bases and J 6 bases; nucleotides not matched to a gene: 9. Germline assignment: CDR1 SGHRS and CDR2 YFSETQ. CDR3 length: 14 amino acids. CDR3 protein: CASSLYEGQNGYTF. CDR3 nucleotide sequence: TGCGCCAGCAGCCTCTACGAGGGACAGAATGGCTACACCTTC. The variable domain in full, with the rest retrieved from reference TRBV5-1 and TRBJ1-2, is KAGVTQTPRYLIKTRGQQVTLSCSPISGHRSVSWYQQTPGQGLQFLFEYFSETQRNKGNFPGRFSGRQFSNSRSEMNVSTLELGDSALYLCASSLYEGQNGYTFGSGTRLTVV.

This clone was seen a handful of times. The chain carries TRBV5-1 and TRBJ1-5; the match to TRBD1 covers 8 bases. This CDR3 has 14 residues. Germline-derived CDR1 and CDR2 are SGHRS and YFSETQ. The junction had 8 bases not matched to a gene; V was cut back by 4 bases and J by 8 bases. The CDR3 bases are TGCGCCAGCAGCGAACAGGGGGTGGGTGAGCCCCAGCATTTT. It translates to CASSEQGVGEPQHF.

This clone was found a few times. The CDR3 sequence: CASSSGLAGGSEQFF. For the CDR3, the DNA is TGCGCCAGCAGCTCTGGACTAGCGGGGGGCAGTGAGCAGTTCTTC. The rearrangement joins TRBV5-1 to TRBJ2-1; the match to TRBD2 covers 14 bases. CDR3 length equals 15 residues. Germline loops: CDR1 SGHRS, CDR2 YFSETQ. V lost 3 bases to trimming and J lost 9 bases; unmatched junction nucleotides: 5. Drawing the rest from reference TRBV5-1 and TRBJ2-1, the complete variable domain is KAGVTQTPRYLIKTRGQQVTLSCSPISGHRSVSWYQQTPGQGLQFLFEYFSETQRNKGNFPGRFSGRQFSNSRSEMNVSTLELGDSALYLCASSSGLAGGSEQFFGPGTRLTVL.

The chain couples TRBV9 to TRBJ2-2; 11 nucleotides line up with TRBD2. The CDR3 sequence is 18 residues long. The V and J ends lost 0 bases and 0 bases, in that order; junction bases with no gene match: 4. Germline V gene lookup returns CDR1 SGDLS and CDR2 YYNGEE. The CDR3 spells CASSVVGSGRANTGELFF. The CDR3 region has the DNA TGTGCCAGCAGCGTAGTAGGTAGCGGGAGGGCGAACACCGGGGAGCTGTTTTTT. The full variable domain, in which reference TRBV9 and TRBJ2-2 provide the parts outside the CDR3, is DSGVTQTPKHLITATGQRVTLRCSPRSGDLSVYWYQQSLDQGLQFLIQYYNGEERAKGNILERFSAQQFPDLHSELNLSSLELGDSALYFCASSVVGSGRANTGELFFGEGSRLTVL.

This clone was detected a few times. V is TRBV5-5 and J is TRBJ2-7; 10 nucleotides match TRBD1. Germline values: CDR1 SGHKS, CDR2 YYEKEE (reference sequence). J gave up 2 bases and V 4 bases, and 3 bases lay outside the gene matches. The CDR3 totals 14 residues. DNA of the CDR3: TGTGCCAGCAGCCGGACAGGGGGTCCCTACGAGCAGTACTTC. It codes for CASSRTGGPYEQYF.